This TCR beta chain was retrieved from a study of CD8 T cells in ankylosing spondylitis. The study's findings and limits: What seemed typical of ankylosing spondylitis blood was a TCR beta motif built from several highly homologous variants. Clones that were linked to disease were CD8+ and were relatively rare in peripheral blood.

For this clonotype: Its cognate antigen is unknown.

Germline CDR1 is PRHDT and CDR2 is FYEKMQ (reference sequence). V gave up 8 bases and J gave up 2 bases; unmatched junction bases: 4. This CDR3 region has 13 residues. Libraries of TCR beta came from quantitative 5'-RACE with molecular barcodes. TCRdb reprocessed the 5' RACE reads via MiXCR and lists one record per CDR3 protein. There are about 220,000 distinct CDR3 sequences in the sample; about 7% occur only once, and 13% to 15% lies in the top ten. This receptor was identified in a male donor with ankylosing spondylitis. The chain recombines TRBV13 with TRBJ2-3; 7 bases match TRBD1. The sample was blood, either unsorted or a sorted T cell fraction (not recorded which). Here the CDR3 reads CASRDRNTDTQYF. CDR3 coding DNA: TGTGCCAGCCGGGACAGAAACACAGATACGCAGTATTTT.